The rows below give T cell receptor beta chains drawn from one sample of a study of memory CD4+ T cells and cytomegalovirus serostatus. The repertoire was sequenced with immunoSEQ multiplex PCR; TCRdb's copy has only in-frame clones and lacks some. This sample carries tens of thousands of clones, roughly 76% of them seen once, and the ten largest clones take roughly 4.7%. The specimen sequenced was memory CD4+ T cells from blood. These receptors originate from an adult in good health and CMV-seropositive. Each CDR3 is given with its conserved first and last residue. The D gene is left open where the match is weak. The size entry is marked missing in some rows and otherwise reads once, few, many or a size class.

DNA: TGCAGCGTCGGACAGGGGCCCAACGAGCAGTACTTC; CDR3: CSVGQGPNEQYF; D: TRBD1; J: TRBJ2-7; V: TRBV29-1; size: -
DNA: TGTGCCAGCAGTTCCGAGTCGTTGAACACTGAAGCTTTCTTT; CDR3: CASSSESLNTEAFF; D: -; J: TRBJ1-1; V: TRBV28; size: -
DNA: TGTGCCAGCAGCTTAGGCGGGGGGACGGGACTAAACATTCAGTACTTC; CDR3: CASSLGGGTGLNIQYF; D: TRBD2; J: TRBJ2-4; V: TRBV11-2; size: many
DNA: TGTGCCAGCAGTCAACAGCCGGACACTGAAGCTTTCTTT; CDR3: CASSQQPDTEAFF; D: -; J: TRBJ1-1; V: TRBV6-4; size: -
DNA: TGTGCCAGCAGCGCCGGACTAGCCCACGAGCAGTACTTC; CDR3: CASSAGLAHEQYF; D: TRBD2; J: TRBJ2-7; V: TRBV11-3; size: -
DNA: TGTGCCAGCAGCTCGGGAAGAGGAACCACTAATGAAAAACTGTTTTTT; CDR3: CASSSGRGTTNEKLFF; D: -; J: TRBJ1-4; V: TRBV5-4; size: few
DNA: TGTGCCAGCAGCTCAGTCGGCACCATATATTTT; CDR3: CASSSVGTIYF; D: -; J: TRBJ1-3; V: TRBV5-8; size: once
DNA: TGTGCCAGCAGCTTAAGCGCAGGGTTGCGTGAGCAGTTCTTC; CDR3: CASSLSAGLREQFF; D: -; J: TRBJ2-1; V: TRBV7-3; size: -
DNA: TGTGCCAGCACCCGAGGAGGGGGTAGCAATCAGCCCCAGCATTTT; CDR3: CASTRGGGSNQPQHF; D: -; J: TRBJ1-5; V: TRBV7-2; size: -
DNA: TGCAGTGCTCCCTACGTCGGGGAGCTGTTTTTT; CDR3: CSAPYVGELFF; D: -; J: TRBJ2-2; V: TRBV20-1; size: -
DNA: TGTGCCAGCAGTTGGACAGCGGAGGGTGGCTACACCTTC; CDR3: CASSWTAEGGYTF; D: -; J: TRBJ1-2; V: TRBV27; size: -
DNA: TGTGCCAGCAGCCCCGACCGGGGTACGCAGTATTTT; CDR3: CASSPDRGTQYF; D: -; J: TRBJ2-3; V: TRBV7-9; size: -
DNA: TGTGCCAGTAGTCCCCAATCGACAGAGAGGTACGAGCAGTACTTC; CDR3: CASSPQSTERYEQYF; D: -; J: TRBJ2-7; V: TRBV19; size: -
DNA: TGTGCCAGCCTCTCCGGGACTATCGACAATGAGCAGTTCTTC; CDR3: CASLSGTIDNEQFF; D: TRBD2; J: TRBJ2-1; V: TRBV28; size: few
DNA: TGTGCCAGAAGATTAGCGGGGGCCACCGGGGAGCTGTTTTTT; CDR3: CARRLAGATGELFF; D: TRBD2; J: TRBJ2-2; V: TRBV5-3; size: -
DNA: TGTGCCAGCACCCTGAGTGGAGCGGGGACCCAGTACTTC; CDR3: CASTLSGAGTQYF; D: -; J: TRBJ2-5; V: TRBV6-6; size: once
DNA: TGCAGTGCCAACCGGGGTGATACGCAGTATTTT; CDR3: CSANRGDTQYF; D: -; J: TRBJ2-3; V: TRBV20-1; size: -
DNA: TGTGCCAGCAGCTTGGGGTACGCGCAGTACTTC; CDR3: CASSLGYAQYF; D: -; J: TRBJ2-7; V: TRBV11-2; size: -
DNA: TGCGCCAGCAGCCAGGAACTGACAGGGACTTATAATTCACCCCTCCACTTT; CDR3: CASSQELTGTYNSPLHF; D: TRBD1; J: TRBJ1-6; V: TRBV4-1; size: few
DNA: TGCGCCAGCAGTGAGTCGAGGCGGGAGAGACCCAACAATGAGCAGTTCTTC; CDR3: CASSESRRERPNNEQFF; D: TRBD2; J: TRBJ2-1; V: TRBV10-1; size: -
DNA: TGTGCCAGCTCCCCGCAGGCGGCAGGACAAGAGACCCAGTACTTC; CDR3: CASSPQAAGQETQYF; D: -; J: TRBJ2-5; V: TRBV18; size: -
DNA: TGTGCCAGCAGTTTGCAGAGGAATCAGCCCCAGCATTTT; CDR3: CASSLQRNQPQHF; D: -; J: TRBJ1-5; V: TRBV27; size: -
DNA: TGTGCCAGCAGATTGGGACAAAACACCGGGGAGCTGTTTTTT; CDR3: CASRLGQNTGELFF; D: -; J: TRBJ2-2; V: TRBV7-9; size: -
DNA: TGTGCCAGCAGCATCCTATTACAGGGAAGGAGTGAGCAGTTCTTC; CDR3: CASSILLQGRSEQFF; D: -; J: TRBJ2-1; V: TRBV11-2; size: -
DNA: TGTGCCAGCAGCCCTAAGACTAGCGGGGGGTCGTTCTTC; CDR3: CASSPKTSGGSFF; D: -; J: TRBJ2-1; V: TRBV21-1; size: once
DNA: TGTGCCAGCAGTTCCCCAAACAGCAGGTCACAAGAGACCCAGTACTTC; CDR3: CASSSPNSRSQETQYF; D: -; J: TRBJ2-5; V: TRBV6-6; size: -
DNA: TGTGCCAGCAGTTTAAATGGGGCCGAAATCCCATATTTT; CDR3: CASSLNGAEIPYF; D: -; J: TRBJ1-3; V: TRBV28; size: -
DNA: TGTGCCTGGAGACTTTTCTCTGGAAACACCATATATTTT; CDR3: CAWRLFSGNTIYF; D: -; J: TRBJ1-3; V: TRBV30; size: -
DNA: TGTGCCAGCAGCTTAAACGGACCTGGGGCCAACGTCCTGACTTTC; CDR3: CASSLNGPGANVLTF; D: -; J: TRBJ2-6; V: TRBV7-2; size: many
DNA: TGTGCCAGCAGTGGATCAGGGAATCACTATGGCTACACCTTC; CDR3: CASSGSGNHYGYTF; D: -; J: TRBJ1-2; V: TRBV6-5; size: -
DNA: TGTGCCAGCAGGGATCCAACAGGCACTGAAGCTTTCTTT; CDR3: CASRDPTGTEAFF; D: -; J: TRBJ1-1; V: TRBV9; size: few
DNA: TGTGCCACCAGCACGGGGGGGAGTATGGGTGGCTATGGCTACACCTTC; CDR3: CATSTGGSMGGYGYTF; D: -; J: TRBJ1-2; V: TRBV15; size: -
DNA: TGTGCCAGCAGTTTATCTCGCTTGACACCCCTCCACTTT; CDR3: CASSLSRLTPLHF; D: -; J: TRBJ1-6; V: TRBV27; size: once
DNA: TGTGCCAGTAGTGCCAACAGGGGCTGGGGCTACACCTTC; CDR3: CASSANRGWGYTF; D: TRBD1; J: TRBJ1-2; V: TRBV19; size: few
DNA: TGTGCCAGCAGCCAAGTCACTAGCGGGAGGGCCGAGAAGATCTTC; CDR3: CASSQVTSGRAEKIF; D: TRBD2; J: TRBJ2-1; V: TRBV4-2; size: -
DNA: TGTGCCAGCAGCCACCCTAACTATGGCTACACCTTC; CDR3: CASSHPNYGYTF; D: -; J: TRBJ1-2; V: TRBV5-4; size: -
DNA: TGTGCCATCAGTACCGACCCGAGCTCCTACAATGAGCAGTTCTTC; CDR3: CAISTDPSSYNEQFF; D: -; J: TRBJ2-1; V: TRBV10-3; size: -
DNA: TGTGCCAGCAGCTTTGACGGGAGGGGTCATGAAAAACTGTTTTTT; CDR3: CASSFDGRGHEKLFF; D: -; J: TRBJ1-4; V: TRBV5-8; size: -
DNA: TGTGCCAGCAGTTTATCGGGTTGGGAAGAGACCCAGTACTTC; CDR3: CASSLSGWEETQYF; D: -; J: TRBJ2-5; V: TRBV6-6; size: few
DNA: TGTGCCAGCAGCCAAGGGCTCCCGAGGGGAACTGAAGCTTTCTTT; CDR3: CASSQGLPRGTEAFF; D: -; J: TRBJ1-1; V: TRBV14; size: few